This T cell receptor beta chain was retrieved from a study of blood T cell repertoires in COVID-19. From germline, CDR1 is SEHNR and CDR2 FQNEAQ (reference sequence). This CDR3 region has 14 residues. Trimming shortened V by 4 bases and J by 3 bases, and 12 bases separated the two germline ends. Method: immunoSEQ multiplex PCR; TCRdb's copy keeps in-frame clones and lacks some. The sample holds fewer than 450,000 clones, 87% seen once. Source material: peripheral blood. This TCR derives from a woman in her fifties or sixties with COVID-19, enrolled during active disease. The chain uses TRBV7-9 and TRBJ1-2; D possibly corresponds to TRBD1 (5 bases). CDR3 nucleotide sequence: TGTGCCAGCAGCTCGGGTACAGGTGACTATGGCTACACCTTC. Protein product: CASSSGTGDYGYTF. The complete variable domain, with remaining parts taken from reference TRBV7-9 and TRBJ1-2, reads DTGVSQNPRHKITKRGQNVTFRCDPISEHNRLYWYRQTLGQGPEFLTYFQNEAQLEKSRLLSDRFSAERPKGSFSTLEIQRTEQGDSAMYLCASSSGTGDYGYTFGSGTRLTVV.